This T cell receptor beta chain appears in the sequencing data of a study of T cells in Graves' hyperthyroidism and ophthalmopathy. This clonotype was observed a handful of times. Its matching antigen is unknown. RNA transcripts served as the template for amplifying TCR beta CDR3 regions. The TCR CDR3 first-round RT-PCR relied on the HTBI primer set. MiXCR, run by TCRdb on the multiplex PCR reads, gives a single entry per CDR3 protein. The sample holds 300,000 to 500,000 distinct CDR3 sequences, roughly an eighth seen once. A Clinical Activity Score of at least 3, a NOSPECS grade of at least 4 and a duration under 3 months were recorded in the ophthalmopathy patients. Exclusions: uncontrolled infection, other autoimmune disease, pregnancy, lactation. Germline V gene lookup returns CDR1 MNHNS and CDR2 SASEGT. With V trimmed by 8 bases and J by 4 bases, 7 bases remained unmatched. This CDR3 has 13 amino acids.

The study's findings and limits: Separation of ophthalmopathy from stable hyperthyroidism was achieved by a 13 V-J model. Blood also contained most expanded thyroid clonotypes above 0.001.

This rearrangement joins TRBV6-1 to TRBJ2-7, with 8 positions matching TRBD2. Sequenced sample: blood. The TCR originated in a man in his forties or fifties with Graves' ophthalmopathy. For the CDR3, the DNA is TGTGCCAGCTCTCGGGGGGGAAATTACGAGCAGTACTTC. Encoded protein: CASSRGGNYEQYF.